The table lists the clone carrying this TCR beta chain with many counts. The data are from a study of T cells in Graves' hyperthyroidism and ophthalmopathy. V lost 3 bases, J lost 1 base, and 10 bases lay in between. The CDR3 sequence is 15 residues long. Per the germline V gene, CDR1 is KGHSH and CDR2 is LQKENI. RNA transcripts provided the source from which TCR beta CDR3 regions were amplified. RT-PCR in the first round (using the HTBI primer set) targeted the TCR CDR3. Each CDR3 protein is one row after TCRdb ran MiXCR on the multiplex PCR reads. Among 500,000 to 650,000 distinct CDR3 sequences listed, approximately 15% were seen once.

This TCR was recovered from a woman in her 50s with Graves' ophthalmopathy. The sample was blood. The chain uses TRBV18 and TRBJ2-4, with D unresolved. This CDR3 is CASSPGLAAKNIQYF. Written as DNA, the CDR3 is TGTGCCAGCTCACCGGGGTTGGCGGCCAAAAACATTCAGTACTTC.